Presented here are 18 T cell receptor beta chains from one specimen sequenced in a study of cytomegalovirus exposure and HLA in healthy donors. Both 60 Vbeta primers and 13 Jbeta primers went into the PCR. The table came from immunoSEQ multiplex PCR; TCRdb's copy has only in-frame clones and leaves some out. The sample has 100,000 to 150,000 clones; around 80% are singletons. Sequencing was performed on PBMCs. The receptors here all came from a woman under 30 in good health and CMV-seronegative.

The chain uses TRBV6-1 and TRBJ1-2; TRBD1 agrees at 7 bases. CDR1 is MNHNS, CDR2 SASEGT, per germline. The V and J ends lost 8 bases and 5 bases, in that order; junction bases with no gene match: 11. The CDR3 runs 14 residues. CDR3 loop: CASLQTDREYGYTF. The CDR3 DNA reads as TGTGCCAGCCTCCAAACCGACAGGGAGTATGGCTACACCTTC.

The chain carries TRBV4-1 and TRBJ2-5; TRBD2 aligns across 9 bases. The CDR3 contains 16 residues. J was trimmed by 6 bases and V by 0 bases; bases with no gene match: 8. Germline V gene sequence: CDR1 MGHRA, CDR2 YSYEKL. CDR3 sequence: CASSQDAAGGRQTQYF. The DNA for the CDR3 is TGCGCCAGCAGCCAAGATGCGGCGGGAGGGCGACAGACCCAGTACTTC.

The chain carries TRBV27 and TRBJ1-2, with 7 nucleotides matching TRBD1. The V gene end was trimmed by 7 bases and the J gene end by 3 bases; junction bases not matched to a gene: 14. The germline gives CDR1 MNHEY, CDR2 SMNVEV (reference sequence). CDR3 length: 16 residues. The CDR3 is CASTSLQKGAHYGYTF. As DNA, the CDR3 is TGTGCCAGCACCTCTCTCCAAAAGGGGGCACACTATGGCTACACCTTC.

The rearrangement uses TRBV7-8 and TRBJ2-1, with TRBD2 matching over 10 bases. Looked up from germline, CDR1 is SGHVS and CDR2 is FQNEAQ. This CDR3 contains 16 residues. The V gene end was trimmed by 4 bases and the J gene end by 5 bases; junction bases not matched to a gene: 8. Written as DNA, the CDR3 is TGTGCCAGCAGCTCCGCTAGACTAGCGGGTAACAATGAGCAGTTCTTC. It translates to CASSSARLAGNNEQFF.

This rearrangement joins TRBV5-1 to TRBJ2-1; D gene unclear. V dropped 0 bases and J dropped 3 bases, with 10 bases sitting between them. Germline V gene lookup returns CDR1 SGHRS and CDR2 YFSETQ. CDR3 length: 15 amino acids. In DNA form, the CDR3 reads TGCGCCAGCAGCTTGGAGCGACCCTACTACAATGAGCAGTTCTTC. Protein: CASSLERPYYNEQFF.

The gene calls are TRBV4-1 and TRBJ1-5, with D possibly matching TRBD1 (5 bases). Trimming removed 5 bases from V and 5 bases from J, with 13 bases in between. Germline lookup yields CDR1 MGHRA and CDR2 YSYEKL. The CDR3 length is 14 residues. The CDR3 loop is CASSVGAGDQPQHF. The CDR3 DNA reads TGCGCCAGCAGCGTAGGAGCGGGGGATCAGCCCCAGCATTTT.

The rearrangement joins TRBV27 to TRBJ2-5; D is ambiguous. The CDR3 is 13 residues long. Germline V gene data show CDR1 as MNHEY and CDR2 as SMNVEV (reference sequence). V was cut by 5 bases and J by 5 bases, with 12 bases left in between. The CDR3 loop is CASSRPSMETQYF. The CDR3 nucleotides read TGTGCCAGCAGTAGGCCTAGTATGGAGACCCAGTACTTC.

The chain uses TRBV5-4 and TRBJ1-1, with D possibly TRBD1 on 5 matching bases. The V and J ends lost 4 bases and 1 base respectively, with 23 bases between them. This CDR3 is built from 18 residues. Germline V gives CDR1 SGHNT, CDR2 YYREEE (reference sequence). The CDR3 is CASSRSALLRGKNTEAFF. The CDR3 DNA is TGTGCCAGCAGCCGTTCTGCGCTTCTTAGGGGAAAGAACACTGAAGCTTTCTTT. The full variable domain, with the rest looked up from reference TRBV5-4 and TRBJ1-1, is ETGVTQSPTHLIKTRGQQVTLRCSSQSGHNTVSWYQQALGQGPQFIFQYYREEENGRGNFPPRFSGLQFPNYSSELNVNALELDDSALYLCASSRSALLRGKNTEAFFGQGTRLTVV.

This clone was seen a few times. The chain employs TRBV5-1 and TRBJ1-1; 10 bases are shared with TRBD1. J was trimmed by 5 bases and V by 1 base; bases with no gene match: 5. The CDR3 loop spans 15 amino acids. The germline CDR1 and CDR2 sequences are SGHRS and YFSETQ. Here the CDR3 DNA reads TGCGCCAGCAGCTTGACGGGACAGGGGTGGACTGAAGCTTTCTTT. It codes for CASSLTGQGWTEAFF.

The V and J genes are TRBV19 and TRBJ2-5; 15 bases are shared with TRBD2. Germline CDR1 is LNHDA and CDR2 is SQIVND (reference sequence). This CDR3 contains 16 residues. Trimming cost V 5 bases and J 2 bases; bases outside gene matches: 3. CDR3 loop: CASSLGTSGRQETQYF. CDR3 coding DNA: TGTGCCAGTAGTCTCGGGACTAGCGGGAGGCAAGAGACCCAGTACTTC.

J is TRBJ2-3 and V is TRBV15; D is perhaps TRBD2 (5 bases). The V gene's germline CDR1 is LNHNV and CDR2 YYDKDF (reference sequence). Trimming removed 7 bases at V and 2 bases at J, with 10 bases between. This CDR3 contains 13 residues. In nucleotides, the CDR3 is TGTGCCACCAACCGAGCGGACACAGATACGCAGTATTTT. This codes for CATNRADTDTQYF.

CDR3 protein: CASSATENYGYTF. CDR3 bases: TGTGCCAGCAGTGCAACAGAGAACTATGGCTACACCTTC. The rearrangement uses TRBV25-1 and TRBJ1-2, with no clear D. Germline assignment: CDR1 MGHDK and CDR2 SYGVNS. This CDR3 contains 13 residues. V lost 4 bases, J lost 2 bases, and 8 bases lay in between.

The genes are TRBV6-1 and TRBJ1-5; TRBD1 might be the D (6 bases). Germline V gene lookup returns CDR1 MNHNS and CDR2 SASEGT. The CDR3 extends over 14 amino acids. With 6 bases removed from V and 5 bases from J, the gap between germline ends came to 14 bases. In DNA form, the CDR3 reads TGTGCCAGCAGCGCCGGACAGACAGATCAGCCCCAGCATTTT. It codes for CASSAGQTDQPQHF.

CDR3 sequence reads: CASSDSDRNTGELFF. The CDR3 nucleotides read TGTGCCAGCAGTGACTCGGACAGGAACACCGGGGAGCTGTTTTTT. The genes are TRBV6-4 and TRBJ2-2, with D maybe TRBD1 (6 bases). CDR1 MRHNA and CDR2 SNTAGT come from the germline V gene. The CDR3 has 15 residues. V was pared by 0 bases and J by 1 base, with 6 bases between.

This clone was recorded a few times. The chain couples TRBV5-1 to TRBJ2-7, with TRBD2 as a possible D gene (6 bases). CDR3 size: 15 residues. Germline V CDR1 and CDR2: SGHRS, YFSETQ. The CDR3 is CAYLRDGTKPYEQYF. The CDR3 DNA reads as TGCGCGTATCTGCGGGACGGGACCAAGCCCTACGAGCAGTACTTC.

The rearrangement uses TRBV7-8 and TRBJ2-7; D is possibly TRBD1 (5 bases). The CDR3 spans 14 residues. Between the trimmed V and J ends, which lost 1 base and 2 bases, there was a span of 9 bases. Germline CDR1 SGHVS, CDR2 FQNEAQ. The CDR3 loop reads CASSLVAGPYEQYF. The CDR3 DNA is TGTGCCAGCAGCTTAGTAGCAGGGCCCTACGAGCAGTACTTC.

J is TRBJ2-3 and V is TRBV7-9; 8 bases map to TRBD1. V lost 7 bases, J lost 1 base, and 4 bases stayed unmatched. The germline V gene has CDR1 SEHNR and CDR2 FQNEAQ (reference sequence). The CDR3 length is 14 residues. The CDR3 nucleotides read TGTGCCAGCACCCAGGGACAGGGCACAGATACGCAGTATTTT. Residues: CASTQGQGTDTQYF.

This clone was detected only once. The V and J genes are TRBV5-6 and TRBJ2-3, with TRBD2 matching 9 bases. This CDR3 has 15 amino acids. Germline V gives CDR1 SGHDT, CDR2 YYEEEE. The V and J ends lost 0 bases and 8 bases, in that order; junction bases with no gene match: 7. CDR3 DNA sequence: TGTGCCAGCAGCTTGGGCGGGAGGGCCGGGGGTACGCAGTATTTT. Protein: CASSLGGRAGGTQYF.